One sample yielded the 13 T cell receptor beta chains listed below, sequenced in a study of blood T cell repertoires in COVID-19. The assay was immunoSEQ multiplex PCR, and TCRdb's table has in-frame clones only and misses some. The sample lists some 200,000 clones; approximately 90% were seen once. The source material was peripheral blood. The source is an elderly man with acute or convalescent COVID-19.

The chain links TRBV20-1 to TRBJ2-1; the D gene is possibly TRBD2 (6 bases). Germline CDR1 is DFQATT and CDR2 is SNEGSKA (reference sequence). The CDR3 loop spans 17 amino acids. V was shortened by 3 bases and J by 0 bases, with 18 bases between the two germline ends. CDR3 sequence reads: CSASGQGPGSSYNEQFF. In nucleotides, the CDR3 is TGCAGTGCTAGTGGCCAGGGCCCCGGGAGCTCCTACAATGAGCAGTTCTTC.

The V and J genes are TRBV29-1 and TRBJ1-2; 11 nucleotides align to TRBD1. CDR3 length: 16 residues. V shed 4 bases, J shed 5 bases, and the junction held 12 bases outside the gene matches. Per germline, CDR1 SQVTM and CDR2 ANQGSEA. DNA for the CDR3: TGCAGCGTTGTTAAGGTCAGGGACAGGGGGAGATATGGCTACACCTTC. It encodes CSVVKVRDRGRYGYTF.

The chain joins TRBV27 to TRBJ1-6; 7 bases match TRBD1. The germline gives CDR1 MNHEY, CDR2 SMNVEV (reference sequence). The CDR3 is 15 residues long. V gave up 4 bases and J gave up 6 bases; unmatched junction bases: 6. CDR3 protein: CASSSPGGGNSPLHF. CDR3 DNA: TGTGCCAGCAGTTCCCCAGGGGGTGGTAATTCACCCCTCCACTTT.

The V call is TRBV28, the J call TRBJ2-1; 7 nucleotides line up with TRBD2. Unmatched junction bases numbered 9, after V lost 7 bases and J lost 9 bases. This CDR3 is built from 13 residues. Germline CDR1 MDHEN, CDR2 SYDVKM. The CDR3 spells CASTRGGSAEQFF. CDR3 sequence (DNA): TGTGCCAGCACTCGGGGAGGGTCCGCTGAGCAGTTCTTC.

The V and J genes are TRBV5-1 and TRBJ2-7; D uncertain. This CDR3 has 13 residues. V was clipped by 4 bases and J by 1 base, with 9 bases between them. Per germline, CDR1 SGHRS and CDR2 YFSETQ. The DNA for the CDR3 is TGCGCCAGCAGCAACGACAATTCCTACGAGCAGTACTTC. Encoded protein: CASSNDNSYEQYF.

V usage is TRBV5-6 and J usage is TRBJ2-2, with a weak D call TRBD2 (5 bases). In germline, CDR1 is SGHDT, CDR2 YYEEEE. The CDR3 sequence is 15 residues long. Trimming pared 4 bases from V and 0 bases from J, leaving 10 bases between. CDR3 coding DNA: TGTGCCAGCAGCGGGTTGAGGGCGAACACCGGGGAGCTGTTTTTT. This gives the protein CASSGLRANTGELFF.

The J gene is TRBJ1-2, the V gene TRBV5-5, with 7 bases lining up with TRBD1. CDR1 and CDR2 from the germline V gene are SGHKS and YYEKEE (reference sequence). CDR3 length equals 14 residues. V shed 2 bases and J 7 bases; nucleotides not matched to a gene: 8. Here the CDR3 reads CASSFAGTVTGYTF. The CDR3 coding sequence is TGTGCCAGCAGCTTCGCCGGGACAGTAACTGGCTACACCTTC.

This clone was detected only once. The chain has TRBV24-1 and TRBJ2-1; perhaps TRBD2 as D (5 bases). V lost 0 bases to trimming and J lost 5 bases, with 10 bases between them. The CDR3 extends over 15 amino acids. Germline-derived CDR1 and CDR2 are KGHDR and SFDVKD. The CDR3 nucleotides are TGTGCCACCAGTGATTTGAAGACTAAGGACAATGAGCAGTTCTTC. As protein: CATSDLKTKDNEQFF.

The V and J genes are TRBV18 and TRBJ1-2, with D perhaps TRBD1 (6 bases). Trimming removed 2 bases at V and 5 bases at J, with 12 bases between. The germline V gene encodes CDR1 KGHSH and CDR2 LQKENI. The CDR3 has 14 amino acids. The CDR3 loop is CASSPGFQGYGYTF. In DNA form, the CDR3 reads TGTGCCAGCTCACCAGGTTTTCAGGGGTATGGCTACACCTTC.

V usage is TRBV6-1 and J usage is TRBJ2-4; 7 bases line up with TRBD1. The CDR3 loop spans 15 amino acids. Trimming removed 3 bases from V and 9 bases from J; junction bases left unmatched: 11. Per the germline V gene, CDR1 is MNHNS and CDR2 is SASEGT. Written as DNA, the CDR3 is TGTGCCAGCAGTGATCCCTTGACAGGGCCGGCCATTCAGTACTTC. Translating it yields CASSDPLTGPAIQYF.

The chain recombines TRBV6-4 with TRBJ2-6; D is perhaps TRBD2 (6 bases). This CDR3 comprises 18 residues. Per germline, CDR1 MRHNA and CDR2 SNTAGT. The V gene lost 6 bases and the J gene lost 2 bases, with 20 bases spanning the gap. This chain's CDR3 is CASSPHGKGRTGANVLTF. DNA for the CDR3: TGTGCCAGCAGCCCCCACGGGAAGGGGAGGACTGGGGCCAACGTCCTGACTTTC.

The rearrangement joins TRBV27 to TRBJ1-2, with 9 bases aligning to TRBD1. CDR3 length: 14 residues. V lost 4 bases, J lost 7 bases, and 7 bases stayed unmatched. The germline V gene has CDR1 MNHEY and CDR2 SMNVEV (reference sequence). The CDR3 DNA sequence: TGTGCCAGCAGTTCTGGGACAGGGTTGGGTGGCTACACCTTC. Its protein product is CASSSGTGLGGYTF.

This chain connects TRBV5-5 to TRBJ2-5; TRBD1 might be the D (6 bases). This CDR3 has 14 residues. Germline V CDR1 and CDR2: SGHKS, YYEKEE (reference sequence). V was clipped by 0 bases and J by 5 bases, with 11 bases between them. The CDR3, as DNA: TGTGCCAGCAGCTTGGGGGGGCGCGGGGAGACCCAGTACTTC. Translated, it gives CASSLGGRGETQYF.